This T cell receptor (beta chain) was sequenced in a study of blood T cell repertoires in COVID-19. About the research overall: The study drew acute and convalescent COVID-19 samples from the United States, Italy and Spain.

Trimming pared 7 bases from V and 3 bases from J, leaving 19 bases between. This CDR3 spans 15 amino acids. Germline-derived CDR1 and CDR2 are MNHEY and SVGAGI. TCRdb's table, derived via immunoSEQ multiplex PCR, lists solely in-frame clones and lacks some. Among roughly 400,000 clones, approximately 89% were seen once, and the ten largest hold about 0.9%. Cohort assignment relied on participant-reported clinical history. Someone with COVID-19 had been met by exposed participants within 2 weeks before study entry. The chain employs TRBV6-5 and TRBJ2-7; tentatively, D is TRBD1 (6 bases). Material: PBMCs or T cells enriched from blood (not recorded which). The source is a woman aged 40 to 49 who had been exposed to COVID-19. In DNA form, the CDR3 reads TGTGCCAGCACCCGCAAGGGGGTAGGACACTACGAGCAGTACTTC. This encodes CASTRKGVGHYEQYF.